This TCR beta chain was sequenced in a study of read filtering for tumor transcriptome and immune sequencing. Background on the study: Fewer than 10 patients were R-ISS I, some 15 were R-ISS II, about seven were R-ISS III.

The library was built from 400 to 500 ng RNA with molecular barcoded adaptors for alpha/delta and beta/gamma chains. Each CDR3 protein is one row after TCRdb ran MiXCR on the reads. Of over 45,000 distinct CDR3 sequences detected, less than 25% appear once; the ten largest clones hold about 18%. Overall study findings and caveats: This fraction held mixed bone marrow immune cells after CD138-negative sorting.

There are many counts of this clonotype. Its target is unknown. This clonotype originated in a donor at least 40 years old with multiple myeloma. Sequenced input: a population of CD138-negative cells sorted from bone marrow.

The CDR3: CASSPSEGKLFF. DNA of the CDR3: TGTGCCAGCTCACCCTCGGAGGGGAAACTGTTTTTT. The chain employs TRBV18 and TRBJ1-4; D perhaps matches TRBD1 (5 bases). Trimming shortened V by 3 bases and J by 11 bases, and 10 bases separated the two germline ends. The CDR3 has 12 amino acids. From germline, CDR1 is KGHSH and CDR2 LQKENI.